This TCR beta chain was sequenced in a study of regulatory T cells in long-lasting Graves disease. Relying on iRepertoire HTBI primers and Arm-PCR of CDR3 regions, the team built TCR beta libraries. TCRdb re-derived calls from the multiplex PCR reads in MiXCR, one entry per CDR3 protein. The sample comprises around 240,000 distinct CDR3 sequences, under 20% of which are singletons, and around 13% rests with the top ten. Regarding this clonotype: No antigen is known for it. At one end the junction does not follow the germline gene, possibly because of a read error.

This CDR3 has 13 amino acids. Germline V gene data show CDR1 as MNHEY and CDR2 as SVGEGT. Stated time point: newly diagnosed GD, antithyroid drugs for less than 3 months. Preparation of the TCR library used RNA extracted from PBMCs. EDTA tubes collected around 8.7 milliliters of peripheral blood. General study points: Persistent disease was characterized by preferential usage of TRBV28, TRBJ1-2 and TRBJ2-5.

These data were likewise used in another study, on T cells in Graves' hyperthyroidism and ophthalmopathy. As reported in that work: The study left out patients who had uncontrolled infection, other autoimmune disease, pregnancy or lactation. The study used the HTBI primer set for a first-round RT-PCR of the TCR CDR3.

The source material was peripheral blood mononuclear cells (PBMCs), sampled at new diagnosis, from a patient treated with antithyroid drugs. The TCR was taken from a woman under 40 with Graves disease. The chain carries TRBV6-2 or TRBV6-3 and TRBJ1-2; D is undetermined. CDR3 region: CASSHRDNYGYAF. CDR3 DNA: TGTGCCAGCAGCCATCGTGATAACTATGGCTACGCCTTC.